This is a list of T cell receptor beta chains from one sample in a study of blood T cell repertoires in COVID-19. Profiling relied on immunoSEQ multiplex PCR, and the TCRdb table lists in-frame clones only, not all of them. The sample includes around 180,000 clones, approximately 84% of them seen just once. Sequenced material: peripheral blood. The receptor source for this set is a human donor in a cohort sampled during active COVID-19. Both conserved end residues are part of each CDR3. The order of the fields is D gene, J gene, V gene, clone size, CDR3 DNA, CDR3 protein. The D gene is left open where the match is weak. Some rows mark clone size as missing; the rest say once, few, many or name a class of expanded clone.

>-|TRBJ2-7|TRBV10-1|-
TGCGCCAGCAGTGTCCCGGGTTTCCTAGCCTCCTACGAGCAGTACTTC
CASSVPGFLASYEQYF
>-|TRBJ1-1|TRBV7-9|-
TGTGCCAGCAGCTCAGGGGCGAGGGGGAACACTGAAGCTTTCTTT
CASSSGARGNTEAFF
>-|TRBJ2-5|TRBV5-1|-
TGCGCCAGCAGCTCAGACAGGCAAGAGACCCAGTACTTC
CASSSDRQETQYF
>TRBD2|TRBJ2-1|TRBV7-9|-
TGTGCCAGCAGCTCACTACCCCCCCTAGCGGAAAGCTCCTACAATGAGCAGTTCTTC
CASSSLPPLAESSYNEQFF
>TRBD2|TRBJ2-1|TRBV2|-
TGTGCCAGCAGTGAAGGCCCGCGGGGGAGGGATGAGCAGTTCTTC
CASSEGPRGRDEQFF
>TRBD2|TRBJ2-2|TRBV4-1|-
TGCGCCAGCAGCCAATTTATTCGGGAAATAGCGGGGGGTCCGTCGGGGCCCGGGGAGCTGTTTTTT
CASSQFIREIAGGPSGPGELFF
>TRBD1|TRBJ1-1|TRBV18|-
TGTGCCAGCTCCTACGGGACAGGGTTGACTGAAGCTTTCTTT
CASSYGTGLTEAFF
>-|TRBJ2-1|TRBV5-1|once
TGCGCCAGCAGCTTGGGCACAGCCTACAATGAGCAGTTCTTC
CASSLGTAYNEQFF
>-|TRBJ1-1|TRBV5-5|-
TGTGCCAGCAGCCCGCGCGGGGGGCTGAACACTGAAGCTTTCTTT
CASSPRGGLNTEAFF
>TRBD1|TRBJ2-7|TRBV6-5|-
TGTGCCAGCCGGGACAGGACCTACGAGCAGTACTTC
CASRDRTYEQYF
>-|TRBJ1-4|TRBV7-8|-
TGTGCCAGCAGCCAACTGGGGGGGGCTGGTGAAAAACTGTTTTTT
CASSQLGGAGEKLFF
>TRBD1|TRBJ1-1|TRBV19|-
TGTGCCAGTAGCCACAGGGGAGAAGCGTCGAGCACTGAAGCTTTCTTT
CASSHRGEASSTEAFF
>-|TRBJ1-1|TRBV5-4|-
TGTGCCAGCAGCTTAAACAGGGCTGACACTGAAGCTTTCTTT
CASSLNRADTEAFF